Sequencing of this TCR beta chain was carried out in a study of blood T cell repertoires in COVID-19. Across the study: T cells, B-cell-depleted T cells, or PBMCs provided the cDNA or gDNA that served as material.

This CDR3 contains 14 residues. After removal of 1 base from V and 4 bases from J, the junction contained 4 bases not matched to a gene. The germline V gene has CDR1 GTSNPN and CDR2 SVGIG (reference sequence). Using immunoSEQ multiplex PCR, the repertoire was profiled, and TCRdb retains in-frame clones only, with some absent. Of about 120,000 clones in the sample, about 86% were seen once. Specimen: peripheral blood. This TCR derives from a man aged 80 or over with active or convalescent COVID-19. The chain links TRBV30 to TRBJ1-1; 9 bases align to TRBD1. The CDR3 reads CAWSGYRGPTEAFF. The CDR3 bases are TGTGCCTGGAGTGGATACAGGGGGCCCACTGAAGCTTTCTTT.